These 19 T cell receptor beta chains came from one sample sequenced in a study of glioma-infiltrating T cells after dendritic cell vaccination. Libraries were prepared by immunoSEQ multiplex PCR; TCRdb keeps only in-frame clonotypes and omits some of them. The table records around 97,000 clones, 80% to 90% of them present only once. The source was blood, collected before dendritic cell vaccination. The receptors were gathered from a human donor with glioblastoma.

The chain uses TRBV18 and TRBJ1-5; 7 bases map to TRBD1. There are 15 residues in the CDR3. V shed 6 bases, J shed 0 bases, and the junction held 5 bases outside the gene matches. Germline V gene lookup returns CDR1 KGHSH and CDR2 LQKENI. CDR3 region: CASSRTGDSNQPQHF. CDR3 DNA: TGTGCCAGCTCCCGGACAGGAGATAGCAATCAGCCCCAGCATTTT.

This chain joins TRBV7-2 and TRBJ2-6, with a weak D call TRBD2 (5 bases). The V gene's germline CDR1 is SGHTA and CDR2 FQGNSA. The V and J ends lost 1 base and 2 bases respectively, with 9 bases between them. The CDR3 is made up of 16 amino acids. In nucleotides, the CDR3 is TGTGCCAGCAGCTTAGGGGGAGAAGCTGGGGCCAACGTCCTGACTTTC. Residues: CASSLGGEAGANVLTF.

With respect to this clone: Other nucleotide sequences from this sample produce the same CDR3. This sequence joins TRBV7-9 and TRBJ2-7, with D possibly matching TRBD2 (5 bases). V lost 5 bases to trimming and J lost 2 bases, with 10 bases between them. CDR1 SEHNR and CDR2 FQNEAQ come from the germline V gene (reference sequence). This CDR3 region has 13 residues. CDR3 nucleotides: TGTGCCAGCAGCCCACGAGGGCCCTACGAGCAGTACTTC. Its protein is CASSPRGPYEQYF.

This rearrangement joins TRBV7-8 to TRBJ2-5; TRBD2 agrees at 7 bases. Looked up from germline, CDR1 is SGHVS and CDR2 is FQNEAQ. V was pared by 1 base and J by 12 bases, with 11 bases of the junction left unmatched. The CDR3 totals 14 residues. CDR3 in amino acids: CASSLGAGQGREYF. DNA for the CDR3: TGTGCCAGCAGCTTAGGAGCGGGGCAAGGACGGGAGTACTTC.

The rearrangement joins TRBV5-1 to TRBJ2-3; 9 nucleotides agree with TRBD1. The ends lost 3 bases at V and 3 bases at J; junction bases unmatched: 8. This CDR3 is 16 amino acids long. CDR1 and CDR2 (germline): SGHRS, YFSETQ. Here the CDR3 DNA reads TGCGCCAGCAGCTCGGCCCGGACAGGGGAGACAGATACGCAGTATTTT. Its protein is CASSSARTGETDTQYF.

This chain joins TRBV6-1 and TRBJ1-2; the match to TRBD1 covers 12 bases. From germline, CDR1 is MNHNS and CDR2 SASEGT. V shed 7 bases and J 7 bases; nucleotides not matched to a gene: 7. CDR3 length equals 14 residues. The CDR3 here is CASNTGTGGGGYTF. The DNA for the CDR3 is TGTGCCAGCAATACGGGGACAGGGGGCGGTGGCTACACCTTC.

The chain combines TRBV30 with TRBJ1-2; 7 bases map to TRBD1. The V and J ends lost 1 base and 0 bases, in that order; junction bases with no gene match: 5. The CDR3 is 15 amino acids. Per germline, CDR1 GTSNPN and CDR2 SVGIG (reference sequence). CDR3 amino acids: CAWSAAGGPNYGYTF. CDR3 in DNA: TGTGCCTGGAGTGCGGCAGGGGGACCTAACTATGGCTACACCTTC.

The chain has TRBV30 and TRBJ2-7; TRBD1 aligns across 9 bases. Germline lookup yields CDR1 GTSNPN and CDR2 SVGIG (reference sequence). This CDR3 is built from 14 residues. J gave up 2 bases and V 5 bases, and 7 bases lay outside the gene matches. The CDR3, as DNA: TGTGCCTGGGGTACCGGGACAGGGACCTACGAGCAGTACTTC. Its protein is CAWGTGTGTYEQYF.

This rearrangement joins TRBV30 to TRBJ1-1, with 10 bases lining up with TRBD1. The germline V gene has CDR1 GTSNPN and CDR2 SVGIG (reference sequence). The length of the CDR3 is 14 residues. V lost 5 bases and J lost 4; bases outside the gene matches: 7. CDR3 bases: TGTGCCTGGGACACCGGGACAGGGGCCACTGAAGCTTTCTTT. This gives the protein CAWDTGTGATEAFF.

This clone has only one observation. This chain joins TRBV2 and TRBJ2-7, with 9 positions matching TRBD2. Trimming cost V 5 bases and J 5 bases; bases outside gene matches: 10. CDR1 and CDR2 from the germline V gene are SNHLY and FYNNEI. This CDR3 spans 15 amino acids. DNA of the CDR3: TGTGCCAGCAGTATTCCCAGGACTAGCGACGACGAGCAGTACTTC. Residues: CASSIPRTSDDEQYF.

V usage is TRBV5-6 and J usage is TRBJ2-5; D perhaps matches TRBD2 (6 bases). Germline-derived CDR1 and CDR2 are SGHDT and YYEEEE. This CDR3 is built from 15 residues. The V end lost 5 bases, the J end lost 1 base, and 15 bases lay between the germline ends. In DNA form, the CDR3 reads TGTGCCAGCAGGGGACTTACGCGAATCCAAGAGACCCAGTACTTC. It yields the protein CASRGLTRIQETQYF.

The CDR3: CASSLGGRDEQYF. As DNA, the CDR3 is TGTGCCAGCAGCTTAGGGGGCCGGGACGAGCAGTACTTC. V and J are TRBV5-8 and TRBJ2-7; TRBD1 matches 7 bases. Trimming took 2 bases from V and 5 from J; bases not matched to a gene: 4. The CDR3 is made up of 13 amino acids. Germline V gene lookup returns CDR1 SGHTS and CDR2 YDEGEE.

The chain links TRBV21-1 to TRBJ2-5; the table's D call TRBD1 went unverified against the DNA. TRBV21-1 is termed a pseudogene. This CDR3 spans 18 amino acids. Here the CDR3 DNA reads TGTGCCAGCAGCAAAGGGGGTAGGTTAGACAGGGATCAAGAGACCCAGTACTTC. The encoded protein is CASSKGGRLDRDQETQYF.

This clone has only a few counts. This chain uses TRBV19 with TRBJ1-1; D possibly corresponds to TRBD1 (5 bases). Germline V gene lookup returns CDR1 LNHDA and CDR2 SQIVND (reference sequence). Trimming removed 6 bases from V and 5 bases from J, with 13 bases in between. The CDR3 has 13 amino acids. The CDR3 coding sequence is TGTGCCAGTAGCAGTTCGGGGGGTACTGAAGCTTTCTTT. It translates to CASSSSGGTEAFF.

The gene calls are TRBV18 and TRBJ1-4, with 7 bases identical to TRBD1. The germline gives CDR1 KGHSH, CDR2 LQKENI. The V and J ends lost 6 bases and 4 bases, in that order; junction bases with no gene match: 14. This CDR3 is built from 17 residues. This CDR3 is CASSRDSFPGDNEKLFF. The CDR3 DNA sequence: TGTGCCAGCTCCAGGGACAGCTTCCCGGGGGATAATGAAAAACTGTTTTTT.

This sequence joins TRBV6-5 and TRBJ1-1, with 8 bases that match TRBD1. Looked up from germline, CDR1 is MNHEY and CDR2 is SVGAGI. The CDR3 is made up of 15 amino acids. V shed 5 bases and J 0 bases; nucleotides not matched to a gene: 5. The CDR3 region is CASSITGGVNTEAFF. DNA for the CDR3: TGTGCCAGCAGTATAACAGGGGGGGTGAACACTGAAGCTTTCTTT.

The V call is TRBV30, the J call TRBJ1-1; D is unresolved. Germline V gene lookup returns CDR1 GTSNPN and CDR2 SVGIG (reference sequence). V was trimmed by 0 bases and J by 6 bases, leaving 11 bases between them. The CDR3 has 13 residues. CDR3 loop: CAWSVPGLPEAFF. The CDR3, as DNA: TGTGCCTGGAGTGTGCCAGGACTCCCTGAAGCTTTCTTT.

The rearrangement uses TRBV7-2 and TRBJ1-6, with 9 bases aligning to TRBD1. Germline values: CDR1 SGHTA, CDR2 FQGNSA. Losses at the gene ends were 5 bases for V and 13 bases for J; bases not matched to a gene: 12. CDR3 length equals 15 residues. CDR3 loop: CASSTFTGQGVPLHF. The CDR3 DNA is TGTGCCAGCAGCACCTTTACGGGACAGGGAGTTCCCCTCCACTTT.

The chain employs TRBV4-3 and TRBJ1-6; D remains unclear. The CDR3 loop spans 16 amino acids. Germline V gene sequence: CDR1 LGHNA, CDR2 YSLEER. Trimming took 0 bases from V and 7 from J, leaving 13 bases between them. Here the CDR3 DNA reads TGCGCCAGCAGCCAAGATCGGAGGGTTATGAATTCACCCCTCCACTTT. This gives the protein CASSQDRRVMNSPLHF.